This TCR beta chain was identified in a study of T cells in Graves' hyperthyroidism and ophthalmopathy. Overall study findings and caveats: Most thyroid clonotypes expanded above 0.001 were also detected in blood.

The CDR3 runs to 12 residues. The V end was cut by 2 bases, the J end by 11 bases, with 10 bases between. This clonotype was seen more than once but under ten times. Antigen: not known. Criteria for exclusion of patients were uncontrolled infection, other autoimmune disease, pregnancy or lactation. The source material, RNA transcripts, was used to amplify TCR beta CDR3 regions. HTBI primers were used for first-round RT-PCR of the TCR CDR3. MiXCR, applied by TCRdb to the multiplex PCR reads, yields one record per CDR3 protein. The data show 600,000 to 700,000 distinct CDR3 sequences, with 45% seen just once and 6.5% to 9% held by the top ten.

This receptor was obtained from an adult man with Graves' disease, either hyperthyroidism or ophthalmopathy (not recorded which). Sequenced input: peripheral blood or thyroid tissue (not recorded which). V is TRBV12-3 or TRBV12-4 and J is TRBJ1-5; D not certain. CDR3 bases: TGTGCCAGCAGTTTACAGGCTTCGGCCCAGCATTTT. It translates to CASSLQASAQHF.